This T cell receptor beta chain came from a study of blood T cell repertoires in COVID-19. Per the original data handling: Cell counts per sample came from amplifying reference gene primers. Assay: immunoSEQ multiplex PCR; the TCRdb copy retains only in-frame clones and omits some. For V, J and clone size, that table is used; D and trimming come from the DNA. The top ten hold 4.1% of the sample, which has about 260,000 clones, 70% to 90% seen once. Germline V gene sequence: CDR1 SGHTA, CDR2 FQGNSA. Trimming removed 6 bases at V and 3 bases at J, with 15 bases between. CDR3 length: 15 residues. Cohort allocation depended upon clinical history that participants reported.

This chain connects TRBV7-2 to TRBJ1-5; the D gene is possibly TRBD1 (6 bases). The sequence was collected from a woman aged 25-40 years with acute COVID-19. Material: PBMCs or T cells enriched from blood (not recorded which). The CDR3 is CASSLKDSFNQPQHF. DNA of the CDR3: TGTGCCAGCAGTCTAAAGGACAGCTTCAATCAGCCCCAGCATTTT.